The rows below give T cell receptor beta chains drawn from one sample of a study of early T cells in non-severe SARS-CoV-2 infection. TCRdb analysed the 5' RACE reads with MiXCR anew, one entry per CDR3 protein. This sample carries about 77,000 distinct CDR3 sequences, around 10% of them seen once, and the ten largest clones take roughly 15%. Sequencing was performed on whole blood, taken at baseline. Every receptor here comes from an adult who was a healthcare worker with PCR-confirmed SARS-CoV-2 infection or an uninfected control (not recorded which). The donor label of this sample is uncertain. Each CDR3 is given without its conserved first and last residue.

v_call cdr3_aa
TRBV11-2 ASSSGRYEY
TRBV2 ASSGGTSEYNEQF
TRBV6-2/TRBV6-3 ASSYSGVREQF
TRBV12-3/TRBV12-4 ASSLRSGRAYEQY
TRBV7-9 ASSTRGGSYEQY
TRBV3-1 ASSPYQLNYGYT
TRBV4-2 ASSQVRDTGELF
TRBV20-1 SATTPWDRGNTIY
TRBV7-9 ASSFGSDTQY
TRBV9 ASSDDPGSGANVLT
TRBV7-9 ASSIRTGRGANVLT
TRBV5-5 ASSGTGKDGYT
TRBV4-2 ASSQDRASTMNTEAF
TRBV3-1 ASSQWQSTDTQY
TRBV10-3 AISEGLAEGHNEQF
TRBV20-1 SARALLAGQTLEQF